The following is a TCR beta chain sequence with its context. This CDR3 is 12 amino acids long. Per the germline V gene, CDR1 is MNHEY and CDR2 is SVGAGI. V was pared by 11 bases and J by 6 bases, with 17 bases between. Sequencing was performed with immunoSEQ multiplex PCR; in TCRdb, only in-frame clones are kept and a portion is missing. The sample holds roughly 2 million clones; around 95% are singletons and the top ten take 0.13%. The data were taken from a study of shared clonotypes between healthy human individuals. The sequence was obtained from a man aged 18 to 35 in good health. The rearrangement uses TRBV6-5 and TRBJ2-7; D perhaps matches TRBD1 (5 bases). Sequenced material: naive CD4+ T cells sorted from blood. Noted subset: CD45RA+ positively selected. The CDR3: CASRAGKGEQYF. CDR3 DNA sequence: TGTGCCTCCAGGGCAGGGAAGGGCGAGCAGTACTTC.